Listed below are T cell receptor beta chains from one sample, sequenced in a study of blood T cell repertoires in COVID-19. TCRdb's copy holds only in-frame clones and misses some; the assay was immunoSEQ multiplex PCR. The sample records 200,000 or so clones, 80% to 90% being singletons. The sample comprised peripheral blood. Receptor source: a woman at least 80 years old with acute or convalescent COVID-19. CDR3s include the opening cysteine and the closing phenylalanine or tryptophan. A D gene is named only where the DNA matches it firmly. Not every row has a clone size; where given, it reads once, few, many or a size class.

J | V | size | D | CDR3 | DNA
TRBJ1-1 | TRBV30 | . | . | CAWSVGGLNTEAFF | TGTGCCTGGAGTGTGGGAGGCTTGAACACTGAAGCTTTCTTT
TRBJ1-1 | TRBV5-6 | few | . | CASSHAYRQNTEAFF | TGTGCCAGCAGCCATGCTTACCGACAGAACACTGAAGCTTTCTTT
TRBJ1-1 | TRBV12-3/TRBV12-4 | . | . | CASSFSSGTVTFF | TGTGCCAGCAGTTTTTCCTCCGGGACTGTGACTTTCTTT
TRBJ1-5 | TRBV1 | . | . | CTSSRGQGACNQPQHF | TGCACCAGCAGCCGGGGACAGGGGGCCTGCAATCAGCCCCAGCATTTT
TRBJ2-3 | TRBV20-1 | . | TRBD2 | CSARGLADPRASTDTQYF | TGCAGTGCTCGTGGACTAGCGGACCCTCGTGCTAGCACAGATACGCAGTATTTT
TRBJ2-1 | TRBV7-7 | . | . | CASSLDRRAGNEQFF | TGTGCTAGCAGCTTGGACAGACGGGCGGGTAATGAGCAGTTCTTC
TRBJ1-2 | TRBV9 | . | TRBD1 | CASSVEGQNYGYTF | TGTGCCAGCAGCGTAGAGGGACAGAATTATGGCTACACCTTC
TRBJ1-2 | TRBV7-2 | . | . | CASSFGVNGYTF | TGTGCCAGCAGCTTTGGAGTAAATGGCTACACCTTC
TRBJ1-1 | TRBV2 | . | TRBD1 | CASLYRGMNTEAFF | TGTGCCAGCCTATACAGGGGCATGAACACTGAAGCTTTCTTT
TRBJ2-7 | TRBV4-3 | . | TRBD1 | CASSQDQGAGMYEQYF | TGCGCCAGCAGCCAAGATCAGGGGGCGGGAATGTACGAGCAGTACTTC
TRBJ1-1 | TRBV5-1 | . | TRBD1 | CASSLGDRGPEAFF | TGCGCCAGCAGCTTGGGGGACAGGGGCCCTGAAGCTTTCTTT
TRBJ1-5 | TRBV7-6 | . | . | CASSFYDQPQHF | TGTGCCAGCAGCTTTTATGATCAGCCCCAGCATTTT
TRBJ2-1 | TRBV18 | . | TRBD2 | CASSPNPSGGYNEQFF | TGTGCCAGCTCACCAAATCCTAGCGGGGGCTACAATGAGCAGTTCTTC
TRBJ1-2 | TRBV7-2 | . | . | CASSLAPGQPYGYTF | TGTGCCAGCAGCTTAGCTCCAGGACAGCCCTATGGCTACACCTTC
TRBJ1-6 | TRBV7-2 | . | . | CASSPVGGSGSPLHF | TGTGCCAGCAGCCCAGTTGGGGGGTCCGGTTCACCCCTCCACTTT
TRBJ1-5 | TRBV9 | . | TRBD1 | CASSAGDRYSNQPQHF | TGTGCCAGCAGCGCTGGGGACAGATATAGCAATCAGCCCCAGCATTTT
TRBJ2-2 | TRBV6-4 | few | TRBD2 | CASSDSAGNVGELFF | TGTGCCAGCAGTGACTCAGCGGGGAATGTCGGGGAGCTGTTTTTT
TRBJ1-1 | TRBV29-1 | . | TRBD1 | CSGAQGVDTEAFF | TGCAGCGGAGCTCAGGGGGTAGACACTGAAGCTTTCTTT
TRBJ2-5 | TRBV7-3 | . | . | CASSFGVESRETQYF | TGTGCCAGCAGCTTCGGGGTGGAGTCGAGGGAGACCCAGTACTTC
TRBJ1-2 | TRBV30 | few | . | CAWSVQGYGYTF | TGTGCCTGGAGTGTACAGGGTTATGGCTACACCTTC
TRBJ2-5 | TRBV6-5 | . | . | CASSYSNGGETQYF | TGTGCCAGCAGTTACTCGAACGGAGGGGAGACCCAGTACTTC
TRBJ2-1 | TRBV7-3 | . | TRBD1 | CASGMRQGNNEQFF | TGTGCCAGCGGAATGCGACAGGGGAACAATGAGCAGTTCTTC
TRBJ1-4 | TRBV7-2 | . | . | CASSPGGRRGEQLFF | TGTGCCAGCAGCCCGGGAGGGAGGAGGGGTGAGCAACTGTTTTTT
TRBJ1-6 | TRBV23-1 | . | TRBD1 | CASSTTGRWPPLHF | TGCGCCAGCAGCACGACAGGGCGGTGGCCACCCCTCCACTTT
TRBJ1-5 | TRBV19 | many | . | CASSIMEDQPQHF | TGTGCCAGTAGTATTATGGAGGATCAGCCCCAGCATTTT
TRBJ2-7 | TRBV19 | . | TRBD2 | CASSIRTSGYEQYF | TGTGCCAGTAGTATAAGGACTAGCGGATACGAGCAGTACTTC
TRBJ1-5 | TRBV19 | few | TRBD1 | CASRNTGAGGQPQHF | TGTGCCAGTAGGAACACAGGGGCTGGGGGTCAGCCCCAGCATTTT
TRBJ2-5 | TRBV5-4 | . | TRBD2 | CASSPPLGGGEETQYF | TGTGCCAGCAGCCCCCCGCTGGGCGGGGGGGAAGAGACCCAGTACTTC
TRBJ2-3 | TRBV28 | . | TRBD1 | CASSWDSTSTDTQYF | TGTGCCAGCAGTTGGGACAGCACTAGCACAGATACGCAGTATTTT
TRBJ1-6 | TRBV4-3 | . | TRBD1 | CASSQDRGWSPLHF | TGCGCCAGCAGCCAGGACAGGGGCTGGTCACCCCTCCACTTT
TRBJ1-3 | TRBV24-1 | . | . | CATSTGFGNTIYF | TGTGCCACTAGTACAGGGTTTGGAAACACCATATATTTT
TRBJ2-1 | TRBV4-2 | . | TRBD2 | CASSSGGPPYNEQFF | TGTGCCAGCAGTAGCGGGGGTCCCCCCTACAATGAGCAGTTCTTC
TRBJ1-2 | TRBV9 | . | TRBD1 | CASSLMARGRDGYTF | TGTGCCAGCAGCCTGATGGCCAGGGGGCGAGATGGCTACACCTTC
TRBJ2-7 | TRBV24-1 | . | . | CATSVGGNSYEQYF | TGTGCCACCAGTGTAGGGGGTAACTCCTACGAGCAGTACTTC
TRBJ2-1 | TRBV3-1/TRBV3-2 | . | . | CASSPFGNEQFF | TGTGCCAGCAGCCCCTTCGGCAATGAGCAGTTCTTC
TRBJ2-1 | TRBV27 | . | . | CASSESVYSYNEQFF | TGTGCCAGCAGCGAGTCTGTTTACTCCTACAATGAGCAGTTCTTC
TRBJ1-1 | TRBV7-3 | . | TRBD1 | CASSFPGQGGPNFRNTEAFF | TGTGCCAGCAGCTTTCCCGGACAGGGAGGCCCAAACTTCCGAAACACTGAAGCTTTCTTT
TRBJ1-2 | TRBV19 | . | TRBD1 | CASRSNDWTGGGYTF | TGTGCCAGCCGAAGTAATGATTGGACAGGGGGTGGCTACACCTTC
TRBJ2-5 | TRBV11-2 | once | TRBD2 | CASSPGTSGTRETQYF | TGTGCCAGCAGCCCCGGGACTAGCGGCACCCGAGAGACCCAGTACTTC
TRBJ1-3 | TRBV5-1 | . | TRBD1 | CASRGQANSGNTIYF | TGCGCCAGCCGGGGACAGGCAAATTCTGGAAACACCATATATTTT
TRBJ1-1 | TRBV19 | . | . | CASSIGGESEAFF | TGTGCCAGTAGTATAGGGGGGGAATCTGAAGCTTTCTTT
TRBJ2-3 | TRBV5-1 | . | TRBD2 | CASSFLAGETDTQYF | TGCGCCAGCAGCTTCTTAGCGGGGGAAACAGATACGCAGTATTTT
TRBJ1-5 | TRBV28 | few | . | CASSWDSTGQPQHF | TGTGCCAGCAGCTGGGACTCGACGGGACAGCCCCAGCATTTT
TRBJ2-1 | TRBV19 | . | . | CASSIPPRGNEQFF | TGTGCCAGTAGTATCCCCCCCCGGGGGAATGAGCAGTTCTTC
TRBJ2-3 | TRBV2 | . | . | CASSEVGRGTDTQYF | TGTGCCAGCAGTGAAGTGGGCAGGGGAACAGATACGCAGTATTTT
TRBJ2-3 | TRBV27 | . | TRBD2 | CASRDSGGRTDTQYF | TGTGCCAGCAGGGATAGCGGGGGGCGCACAGATACGCAGTATTTT
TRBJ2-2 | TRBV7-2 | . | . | CASSVGNWGANTGELFF | TGTGCCAGCAGCGTCGGAAATTGGGGCGCGAACACCGGGGAGCTGTTTTTT
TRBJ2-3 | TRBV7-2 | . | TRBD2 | CASSSRLAGGTDTQYF | TGTGCCAGCAGCAGTCGACTAGCGGGGGGTACAGATACGCAGTATTTT
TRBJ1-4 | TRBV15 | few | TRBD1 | CATSRETGTNEKLFF | TGTGCCACCAGCAGGGAGACAGGGACTAATGAAAAACTGTTTTTT
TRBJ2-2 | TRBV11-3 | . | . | CASSLGAGQGEVGELFF | TGTGCCAGCAGCTTAGGAGCCGGGCAGGGGGAGGTCGGGGAGCTGTTTTTT
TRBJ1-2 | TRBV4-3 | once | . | CASSQEPVNYGYTF | TGCGCCAGCAGCCAAGAACCAGTAAACTATGGCTACACCTTC
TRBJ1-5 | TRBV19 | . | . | CASSIEDNQPQHF | TGTGCCAGTAGTATTGAGGACAATCAGCCCCAGCATTTT
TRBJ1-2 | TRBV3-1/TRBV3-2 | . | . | CASSQEPPAGPQSGGYTF | TGTGCCAGCAGCCAAGAGCCCCCGGCAGGGCCACAATCTGGTGGCTACACCTTC
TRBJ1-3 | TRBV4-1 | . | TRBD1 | CASSQESGGSGNTIYF | TGCGCCAGCAGCCAAGAATCAGGGGGCTCTGGAAACACCATATATTTT
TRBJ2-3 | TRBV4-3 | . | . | CASSHRRGSTDTQYF | TGCGCCAGCAGCCACCGACGCGGCAGCACAGATACGCAGTATTTT